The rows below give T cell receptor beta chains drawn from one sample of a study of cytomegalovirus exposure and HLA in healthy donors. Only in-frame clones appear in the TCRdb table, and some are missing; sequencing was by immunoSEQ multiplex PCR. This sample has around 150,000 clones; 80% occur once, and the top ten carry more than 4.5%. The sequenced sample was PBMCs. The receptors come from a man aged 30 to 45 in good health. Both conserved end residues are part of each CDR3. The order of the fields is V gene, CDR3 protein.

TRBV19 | CASSMQGGYGYTF
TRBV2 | CASRGEASTGELFF
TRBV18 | CASLGTGGEKLFF
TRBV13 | CASSLGTGGSSYEQYF
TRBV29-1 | CSVEVLAGGSYNEQFF
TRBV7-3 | CASSRDRGREAFF
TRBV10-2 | CASSSGRVDTQYF
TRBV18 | CATLLGTNTGELFF
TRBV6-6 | CASSYSTSTNYGYTF
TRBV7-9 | CASRIAEGTEAFF
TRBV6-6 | CASSSPGGVETQYF
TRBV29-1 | CSVVRAGGQTGELFF